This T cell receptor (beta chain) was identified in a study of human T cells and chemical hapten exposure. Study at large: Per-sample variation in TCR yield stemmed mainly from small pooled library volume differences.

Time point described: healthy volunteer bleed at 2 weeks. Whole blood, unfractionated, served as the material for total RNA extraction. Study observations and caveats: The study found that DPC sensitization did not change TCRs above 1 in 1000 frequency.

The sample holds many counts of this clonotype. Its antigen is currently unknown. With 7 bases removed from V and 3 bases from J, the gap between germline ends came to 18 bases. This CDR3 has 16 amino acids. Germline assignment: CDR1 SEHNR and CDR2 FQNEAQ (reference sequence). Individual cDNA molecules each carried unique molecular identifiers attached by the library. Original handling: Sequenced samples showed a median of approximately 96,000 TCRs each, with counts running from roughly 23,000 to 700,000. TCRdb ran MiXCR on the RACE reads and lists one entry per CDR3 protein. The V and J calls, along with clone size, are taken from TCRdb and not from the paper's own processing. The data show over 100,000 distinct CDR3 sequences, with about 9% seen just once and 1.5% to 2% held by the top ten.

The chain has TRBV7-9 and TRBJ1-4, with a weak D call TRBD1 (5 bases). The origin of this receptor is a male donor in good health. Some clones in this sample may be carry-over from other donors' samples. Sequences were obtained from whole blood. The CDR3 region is CASIATIDSSNEKLFF. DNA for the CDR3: TGTGCCAGCATCGCCACCATTGACAGTTCTAATGAAAAACTGTTTTTT.